A selection of T cell receptor beta chains follows, all from one sample in a study of T cell responses to AZD1222 COVID-19 vaccine. Sequenced by immunoSEQ multiplex PCR; TCRdb stores in-frame clones only, minus some. Found here are some 120,000 clones, over 75% of them singletons; the top ten hold 1.6%. The sequences come from peripheral blood, collected on day 0 of AZD1222 vaccination. Receptors were obtained from an adult in good health. CDR3s include the opening cysteine and the closing phenylalanine or tryptophan. D genes are given only for firm matches. Size is stated for part of the rows, as once, few or many counts, or as a class when the clone is expanded.

clone_size j_call d_call v_call cdr3_nt cdr3_aa
NA TRBJ1-4 TRBD1 TRBV7-9 TGTGCCAGCAGTTCCAGCGACAGGGCAACTAATGAAAAACTGTTTTTT CASSSSDRATNEKLFF
once TRBJ2-2 TRBD1 TRBV27 TGTGCCAGCAGTTGGGGGACAGGGGGCATCGGGGAGCTGTTTTTT CASSWGTGGIGELFF
NA TRBJ1-2 NA TRBV24-1 TGTGCCACCAGTGACCCATCGGACTATGGCTACACCTTC CATSDPSDYGYTF
NA TRBJ1-6 NA TRBV2 TGTGCCAGCAGTATCGTGGTAGTGAATTCACCCCTCCACTTT CASSIVVVNSPLHF
NA TRBJ2-5 NA TRBV11-1 TGTGCCAGCAGACACAGGTTAGCGGAGACCCAGTACTTC CASRHRLAETQYF
NA TRBJ2-4 NA TRBV6-5 TGTGCCAGCACTATATCGAAGGGGGTTGGCATTCAGTACTTC CASTISKGVGIQYF
NA TRBJ1-2 TRBD1 TRBV19 TGTGCCAGTAGTAGCCGGGACAGATATGGCTACACCTTC CASSSRDRYGYTF
few TRBJ1-2 NA TRBV20-1 TGCAGCTTAGAAGGGTACTATGGCTACACCTTC CSLEGYYGYTF
NA TRBJ1-1 NA TRBV9 TGTGCCAGCAGCGCCCCCTCGGGACGGGATGAAGCTTTCTTT CASSAPSGRDEAFF
NA TRBJ2-2 NA TRBV6-1 TGTGCCAGCAGTGAATGGCGCACCGGGGAGCTGTTTTTT CASSEWRTGELFF
NA TRBJ2-3 NA TRBV7-3 TGTGCCAGCAGTAGCGGCCAGGGAGATACGCAGTATTTT CASSSGQGDTQYF
NA TRBJ2-3 TRBD2 TRBV10-1 TGCGCCAGCAGTGAGTCTAGCGGGAGGACAGATACGCAGTATTTT CASSESSGRTDTQYF
few TRBJ1-2 NA TRBV11-2 TGTGCCAGCAGCTCTACGTCCGACAGCCGCTATGGCTACACCTTC CASSSTSDSRYGYTF
NA TRBJ1-1 TRBD1 TRBV5-4 TGTGCCAGCAGCCGGGGACAGACCCAGGAAGCTTTCTTT CASSRGQTQEAFF
NA TRBJ1-6 NA TRBV6-2/TRBV6-3 TGTGCCAGCAGTAATGAGCCCTCACCCCTCCACTTT CASSNEPSPLHF
NA TRBJ1-1 NA TRBV6-5 TGTGCCAGCAGTTATTACGGCTGGGGGAACACTGAAGCTTTCTTT CASSYYGWGNTEAFF
NA TRBJ2-7 TRBD1 TRBV13 TGTGCCAGCAGCCCCAACCCCGGGACAGGGAAGGGGTACGAGCAGTACTTC CASSPNPGTGKGYEQYF
NA TRBJ1-2 TRBD1 TRBV27 TGTGCCAGCAGTCCCCTGGACAGGGGATATGGCTACACCTTC CASSPLDRGYGYTF
NA TRBJ2-3 NA TRBV5-1 TGCGCCAGCAGCTTATCCCTAAACCTAGTCGGGACAGATACGCAGTATTTT CASSLSLNLVGTDTQYF
NA TRBJ2-3 NA TRBV30 TGTGCCTTAACTCGCGACTTCCTCACAGATACGCAGTATTTT CALTRDFLTDTQYF
NA TRBJ2-7 TRBD2 TRBV4-2 TGTGCCAGCAGCCAGGGAACTAGCGGGGCTTACTACGAGCAGTACTTC CASSQGTSGAYYEQYF
NA TRBJ2-5 TRBD1 TRBV5-8 TGTGCCAGCAGCCCAGACAGGGGGTGGTACCAAGAGACCCAGTACTTC CASSPDRGWYQETQYF
NA TRBJ2-5 TRBD2 TRBV5-1 TGCGCCAGCAGCTTGGATATAGCTAGCGGGGGCCGAGAGACCCAGTACTTC CASSLDIASGGRETQYF
NA TRBJ2-1 NA TRBV6-1 TGTGCCAGCAGTGAAGGAAACTACAATGAGCAGTTCTTC CASSEGNYNEQFF
NA TRBJ1-5 NA TRBV27 TGTGCCAGCAGCCGTAGGACAGAGCCTGATCAGCCCCAGCATTTT CASSRRTEPDQPQHF
NA TRBJ1-2 NA TRBV20-1 TGCAGTGCTAGTACGGACAACTATGGCTACACCTTC CSASTDNYGYTF
NA TRBJ2-7 NA TRBV14 TGTGCCAGCAGCCTGAGTGGCGGGACGTCCTACGAGCAGTACTTC CASSLSGGTSYEQYF
NA TRBJ2-3 NA TRBV7-3 TGTGCCAGCAGCTTGGGCCCCTCCCCCCCAGATACGCAGTATTTT CASSLGPSPPDTQYF
NA TRBJ2-1 TRBD2 TRBV24-1 TGTGCCACCAGGCGGGGGGCTACGGGGAATGAGCAGTTCTTC CATRRGATGNEQFF
NA TRBJ1-4 NA TRBV4-2 TGTGCCAGCAGCCAAGACCGGAGGGGAACTAATGAAAAACTGTTTTTT CASSQDRRGTNEKLFF
NA TRBJ2-3 TRBD2 TRBV3-1/TRBV3-2 TGTGCCAGCAGCCGCTCCAGCGGGGGGCCCCAGGATACGCAGTATTTT CASSRSSGGPQDTQYF
NA TRBJ2-2 TRBD1 TRBV5-3 TGTGCCAGAAGCTTTATCAGGGGGCGAATCACCGGGGAGCTGTTTTTT CARSFIRGRITGELFF
NA TRBJ2-1 NA TRBV7-8 TGTGCCAGCAGACCGACAGCCATCTCCTACAATGAGCAGTTCTTC CASRPTAISYNEQFF
NA TRBJ2-3 TRBD2 TRBV6-1 TGTGCCAGCAGTGATACTTTAGCGGGAGTTAAAGATACGCAGTATTTT CASSDTLAGVKDTQYF
NA TRBJ1-5 NA TRBV15 TGTGCCACCAGCAGTTCGTTTCGAAGGAAGGGTAGCAATCAGCCCCAGCATTTT CATSSSFRRKGSNQPQHF
once TRBJ2-3 TRBD2 TRBV11-3 TGTGCCAGCACTGGGGGGCTAGCGGGAGTTGGGTCCACAGATACGCAGTATTTT CASTGGLAGVGSTDTQYF
few TRBJ1-5 NA TRBV11-2 TGTGCCAGCAGCTTTCAGGGGTTTCAGCCCCAGCATTTT CASSFQGFQPQHF
NA TRBJ1-2 TRBD1 TRBV5-1 TGCGCCAGCAGGTGGGACAGGGGATACTACACCTTC CASRWDRGYYTF
NA TRBJ1-4 TRBD1 TRBV6-2/TRBV6-3 TGTGCCAGCAGTCTAGGGACAGTTCGGACGGAAAAACTGTTTTTT CASSLGTVRTEKLFF
once TRBJ1-5 NA TRBV7-8 TGTGCCAGCAGCCCAAGGGGAGGGATGAGCAATCAGCCCCAGCATTTT CASSPRGGMSNQPQHF